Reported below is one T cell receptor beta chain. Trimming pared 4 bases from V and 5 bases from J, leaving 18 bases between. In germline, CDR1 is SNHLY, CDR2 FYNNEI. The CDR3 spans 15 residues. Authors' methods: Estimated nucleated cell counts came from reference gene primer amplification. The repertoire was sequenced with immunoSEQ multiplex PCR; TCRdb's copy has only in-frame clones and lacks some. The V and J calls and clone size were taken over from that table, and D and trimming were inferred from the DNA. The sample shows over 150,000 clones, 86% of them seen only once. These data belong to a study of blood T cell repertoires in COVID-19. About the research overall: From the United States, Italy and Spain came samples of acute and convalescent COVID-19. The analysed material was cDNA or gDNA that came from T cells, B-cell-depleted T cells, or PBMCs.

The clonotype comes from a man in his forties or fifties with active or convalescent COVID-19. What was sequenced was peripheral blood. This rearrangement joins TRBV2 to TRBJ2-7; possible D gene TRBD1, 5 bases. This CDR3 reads CASSVDRAGYHEQYF. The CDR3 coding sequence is TGTGCCAGCAGTGTCGACCGGGCAGGGTACCACGAGCAGTACTTC.